This TCR beta chain was profiled in a study of blood T cell repertoires in COVID-19. The wider study: Samples of COVID-19 (acute and convalescent) were obtained from the United States, Italy and Spain.

In the original analysis: Amplified reference gene primers provided the basis for estimating nucleated cell counts. TCRdb's table, derived via immunoSEQ multiplex PCR, lists solely in-frame clones and lacks some. From that table come the V and J calls and clone size; the DNA was used to work out D and trimming. The sample carries about 94,000 clones, 80% recorded once. The CDR3 sequence is 15 residues long. J lost 2 bases, V lost 3 bases, and 4 bases had no gene match. The germline CDR1 and CDR2 sequences are KGHSH and LQKENI. This TCR was sampled from a human donor in a cohort sampled during active COVID-19. The source material was peripheral blood. The chain combines TRBV18 with TRBJ1-5, with 7 bases aligning to TRBD1. CDR3 protein: CASSPRGQRNQPQHF. CDR3 coding DNA: TGTGCCAGCTCACCTCGGGGACAGCGCAATCAGCCCCAGCATTTT.